This T cell receptor beta chain emerged from a study of blood T cell repertoires in COVID-19. The wider study: Donors in the United States, Italy and Spain gave samples during acute or convalescent COVID-19. Sample material is recorded as cDNA or gDNA derived from T cells, B-cell-depleted T cells, or PBMCs.

There are a few counts of this clone. Original handling: Researchers report that nucleated cell counts were estimated from reference gene primer amplification. Clones were sequenced by immunoSEQ multiplex PCR, and TCRdb holds only the in-frame ones, with some missing. V and J calls and clone size are those listed in that table; D and trimming were worked out from the DNA. The table lists some 76,000 clones, about 89% of them singletons. With 2 bases removed from V and 1 base from J, the gap between germline ends came to 12 bases. The CDR3 runs 16 residues. Germline V gene data show CDR1 as MNHEY and CDR2 as SMNVEV (reference sequence).

This TCR came from a man aged 55 to 70 with acute or convalescent COVID-19. The V call is TRBV27, the J call TRBJ2-1, with TRBD1 as a possible D gene (6 bases). Sequences were obtained from peripheral blood. CDR3 sequence: CASSLAGERSYNEQFF. In nucleotides, the CDR3 is TGTGCCAGCAGTTTAGCAGGGGAAAGATCCTACAATGAGCAGTTCTTC.